The 12 T cell receptor beta chains in this list originate from one sample, sequenced in a study of cytomegalovirus exposure and HLA in healthy donors. Primers for the PCR totalled 60 Vbeta and 13 Jbeta. Libraries were prepared by immunoSEQ multiplex PCR; TCRdb keeps only in-frame clonotypes and omits some of them. The data show some 150,000 clones, 75% seen once. Sequences were obtained from PBMCs. The receptors come from a man aged 30-40 years in good health and CMV-seronegative.

For the CDR3, the DNA is TGTGCCAGCAGCCCACGAGGGGGGGCTCTGGGAGGCTACACCTTC. Protein product: CASSPRGGALGGYTF. The chain employs TRBV9 and TRBJ1-2, with D perhaps matching TRBD1 (6 bases). The ends were cut back, 4 bases at V and 8 bases at J, with 21 bases in the middle. Germline values: CDR1 SGDLS, CDR2 YYNGEE. The CDR3 loop spans 15 amino acids. Full variable domain (missing parts from reference TRBV9 and TRBJ1-2): DSGVTQTPKHLITATGQRVTLRCSPRSGDLSVYWYQQSLDQGLQFLIQYYNGEERAKGNILERFSAQQFPDLHSELNLSSLELGDSALYFCASSPRGGALGGYTFGSGTRLTVV.

V gene TRBV4-2 combines with J gene TRBJ2-7; 7 bases line up with TRBD2. The CDR3 contains 17 residues. CDR1 is LGHNA, CDR2 YNFKEQ, per germline. J was trimmed by 0 bases and V by 1 base; bases with no gene match: 9. The CDR3 reads CASSQGGLADRSYEQYF. The CDR3 nucleotides read TGTGCCAGCAGCCAAGGGGGCCTAGCGGACCGCTCCTACGAGCAGTACTTC.

This clone turned up a few times. V gene TRBV18 combines with J gene TRBJ2-1, with 9 bases matching TRBD1. CDR1 and CDR2 (germline): KGHSH, LQKENI. CDR3 length: 15 residues. The V and J ends lost 3 bases and 7 bases, in that order; junction bases with no gene match: 7. CDR3 DNA sequence: TGTGCCAGCTCACCGCCCGGGACAGGGCTAAATGAGCAGTTCTTC. Residues: CASSPPGTGLNEQFF.

The gene calls are TRBV5-6 and TRBJ2-5; D possibly corresponds to TRBD2 (5 bases). CDR1 SGHDT and CDR2 YYEEEE come from the germline V gene. The CDR3 totals 13 residues. Trimming removed 4 bases at V and 5 bases at J, with 12 bases between. The CDR3, as DNA: TGTGCCAGCAGCCTTAGCTGGGAGGAGACCCAGTACTTC. Translated: CASSLSWEETQYF.

The J gene is TRBJ1-4, the V gene TRBV28; D possibly corresponds to TRBD1 (6 bases). The CDR3 covers 15 residues. V was pared by 1 base and J by 7 bases, with 13 bases between. Germline values: CDR1 MDHEN, CDR2 SYDVKM. The CDR3 nucleotides are TGTGCCAGCAGTTTATCGAGGGGGGGGATTGAAAAACTGTTTTTT. This encodes CASSLSRGGIEKLFF.

This chain connects TRBV9 to TRBJ1-6, with 7 positions matching TRBD1. This CDR3 is 16 amino acids long. In germline, CDR1 is SGDLS, CDR2 YYNGEE. The junction had 12 bases not matched to a gene; V was cut back by 6 bases and J by 6 bases. The CDR3 loop is CASNEGGTGGNSPLHF. Written as DNA, the CDR3 is TGTGCCAGCAATGAAGGGGGCACCGGGGGTAATTCACCCCTCCACTTT.

This chain joins TRBV28 and TRBJ1-1; D perhaps matches TRBD1 (5 bases). With 3 bases removed from V and 3 bases from J, the gap between germline ends came to 14 bases. CDR1 is MDHEN and CDR2 is SYDVKM in the germline V gene. The CDR3 is made up of 15 amino acids. CDR3 amino acids: CASSLQGTEDTEAFF. CDR3 sequence (DNA): TGTGCCAGCAGTTTGCAGGGAACCGAGGACACTGAAGCTTTCTTT.

This chain links TRBV27 with TRBJ2-6, with 8 bases lining up with TRBD2. CDR1 is MNHEY and CDR2 is SMNVEV in the germline V gene (reference sequence). J gave up 1 base and V 6 bases, and 11 bases lay outside the gene matches. The length of the CDR3 is 18 residues. Here the CDR3 reads CASSLYGPGGSGANVLTF. The CDR3 bases are TGTGCCAGCAGCCTATACGGGCCGGGAGGGTCTGGGGCCAACGTCCTGACTTTC.

This clone was seen a few times. V is TRBV4-2 and J is TRBJ2-3; 10 bases align to TRBD2. The V gene's germline CDR1 is LGHNA and CDR2 YNFKEQ. The ends lost 4 bases at V and 1 base at J; junction bases unmatched: 5. This CDR3 spans 16 amino acids. The CDR3 sequence is CASSPSLAGGTDTQYF. In nucleotides, the CDR3 is TGTGCCAGCAGCCCTTCCCTAGCGGGGGGCACAGATACGCAGTATTTT.

This chain links TRBV5-6 with TRBJ1-1, with 7 nucleotides matching TRBD1. Germline CDR1 is SGHDT and CDR2 is YYEEEE. The CDR3 has 15 amino acids. The V segment lost 2 bases and the J segment 5 bases; nucleotides outside the gene matches: 9. CDR3 DNA: TGTGCCAGCAGCTTAACTATGGCAGGGGGGACTGAAGCTTTCTTT. Protein sequence: CASSLTMAGGTEAFF. The full variable domain, in which reference TRBV5-6 and TRBJ1-1 provide the parts outside the CDR3, is DAGVTQSPTHLIKTRGQQVTLRCSPKSGHDTVSWYQQALGQGPQFIFQYYEEEERQRGNFPDRFSGHQFPNYSSELNVNALLLGDSALYLCASSLTMAGGTEAFFGQGTRLTVV.

This chain uses TRBV12-5 with TRBJ1-1; 9 bases match TRBD1. The CDR3 totals 14 residues. Trimming cost V 4 bases and J 5 bases; bases outside gene matches: 5. CDR1 is LGHNT, CDR2 FRNRAP, per germline. CDR3 nucleotide sequence: TGTGCTAGTGGTTGGACAGGGGCAGAAACTGAAGCTTTCTTT. It translates to CASGWTGAETEAFF.

The rearrangement uses TRBV21-1 and TRBJ1-3. TRBV21-1 is reported as a pseudogene. The CDR3 sequence is 15 residues long. The CDR3 DNA reads as TGTGCCAGCAGCAAAATCCCCCTCTCTGGAAACACCATATATTTT. Its protein is CASSKIPLSGNTIYF.